This TCR beta chain is drawn from a study of blood T cell repertoires in COVID-19. Looking at the study overall: Collection of acute and convalescent COVID-19 samples took place in the United States, Italy and Spain. PBMCs, B-cell-depleted T cells, or T cells provided the cDNA or gDNA that made up the material.

V trimming: 3 bases; J trimming: 2 bases; junction bases outside the gene matches: 8. CDR3 size: 17 residues. Germline V lookup: CDR1 SGHDT, CDR2 YYEEEE. This clone was detected a few times. In the original processing: Researchers report that nucleated cell counts were estimated from reference gene primer amplification. Assay used: immunoSEQ multiplex PCR; TCRdb lists only in-frame clones, some missing. V, J and clone size were drawn from that table, and D and trimming were deduced from the DNA. The sample yields 94,000 or so clones, approximately 82% seen once. V is TRBV5-6 and J is TRBJ1-6, with 7 positions matching TRBD1. This receptor was taken from a man in his 60s with acute or convalescent COVID-19. The sample consisted of peripheral blood. CDR3 sequence reads: CASSSMTGHPYNSPLHF. In nucleotides, the CDR3 is TGTGCCAGCAGCTCCATGACAGGGCACCCCTATAATTCACCCCTCCACTTT. Using reference TRBV5-6 and TRBJ1-6 for the parts outside the CDR3, the full variable domain is DAGVTQSPTHLIKTRGQQVTLRCSPKSGHDTVSWYQQALGQGPQFIFQYYEEEERQRGNFPDRFSGHQFPNYSSELNVNALLLGDSALYLCASSSMTGHPYNSPLHFGNGTRLTVT.